This T cell receptor beta chain came from a study of blood T cell repertoires in COVID-19 (dated by TCRdb to between 2020 and 2021). Study-level background: The collaborator samples originated in the United States, Italy and Spain and spanned the acute and convalescent phases of COVID-19. The prospective study material was composed of cDNA or gDNA derived from T cells, B-cell-depleted T cells, or PBMCs. Deeply sampled blood TCRbeta repertoires from subjects exposed to, actively infected with, or recovered from COVID-19 were included in the dataset. A freely available public database, intended as a resource for researchers studying the immune response to SARS-CoV-2, is where the repertoires were released. The samples were drawn from two sources: the first 160 participants of the ongoing ImmuneRACE study, and approximately 1,300 subjects contributed by 6 global collaborators. Sample metadata almost always included a de-identified subject ID, COVID-19 status, age in years and sex. Where HLA class I and class II types were available, the types were taken from metadata supplied by the sample provider, not from assay-based typing. The full study reports these points: How much clinical and demographic metadata was included differed by source and by participant, and the metadata was provided uncurated.

Trimming removed 0 bases from V and 5 bases from J; the gene matches leave 5 bases unexplained. The CDR3 goes from the cysteine to the phenylalanine over 16 residues. The read is trimmed to its CDR3 DNA, 48 bases read in frame from base 1. Sequences SGHDN (CDR1) and FVKESK (CDR2) are obtained from the germline V gene. About this clone: Its antigen remains undetermined. Per-base qualities were not stored, and no clone one base away is much larger.

The collaborating institutions used their own protocols to collect whole blood in K2EDTA tubes. For TCRbeta analysis, collaborators shipped samples in one of three forms: frozen whole blood, isolated PBMCs, or DNA extracted from either of those sample types. The immunoSEQ Assay, a bias-controlled multiplex PCR, was used to amplify TCRbeta CDR3 regions from genomic DNA. Per the original workflow: Nucleated cell counts per sample were estimated from amplification of reference gene primers within the assay. To quantify the absolute abundance of each unique TCRbeta CDR3 rearrangement, sequence reads were collapsed and filtered. For each sample, productive Simpson clonality was calculated as the square root of Simpson's diversity index over productive rearrangements. As stored in TCRdb, this immuneACCESS dataset retains in-frame rearrangements with V and J assigned. A fraction of the clones does not appear; measured against another copy, unresolved V genes explain less than half of the discrepancy, and the remainder lacks a known reason. The DNA was the basis for D and trimming; V, J and clone size are from that table. The sample yields approximately 130,000 clones; approximately 90% were counted once. The ten largest clonotypes hold 25% to 30% of the sample.

The source is a man in his sixties or seventies with active or convalescent COVID-19. Sequences were obtained from peripheral blood. The rearrangement joined TRBV14 to TRBJ2-7; 12 middle bases align to TRBD2. The CDR3 protein: CASSQDSTSGRHEQYF. The nucleotide sequence is TGTGCCAGCAGCCAAGATTCAACTAGCGGGAGGCACGAGCAGTACTTC.